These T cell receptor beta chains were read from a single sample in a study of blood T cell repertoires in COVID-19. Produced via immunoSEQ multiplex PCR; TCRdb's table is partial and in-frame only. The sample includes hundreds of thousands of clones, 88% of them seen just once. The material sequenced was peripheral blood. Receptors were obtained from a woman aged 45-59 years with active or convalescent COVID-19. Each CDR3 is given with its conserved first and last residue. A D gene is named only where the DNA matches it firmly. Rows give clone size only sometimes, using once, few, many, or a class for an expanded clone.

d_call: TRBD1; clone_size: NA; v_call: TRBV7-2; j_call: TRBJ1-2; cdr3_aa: CASSIDRGYGYTF; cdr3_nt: TGTGCCAGCAGCATAGACAGGGGCTATGGCTACACCTTC
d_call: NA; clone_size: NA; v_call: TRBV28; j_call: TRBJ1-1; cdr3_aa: CASSAPGDTEAFF; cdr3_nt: TGTGCCAGCAGCGCCCCGGGGGACACTGAAGCTTTCTTT
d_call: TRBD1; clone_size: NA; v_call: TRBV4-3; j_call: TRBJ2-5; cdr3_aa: CASSQAGGTQSSSETQYF; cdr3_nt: TGCGCCAGCAGCCAAGCAGGGGGCACCCAAAGTTCGTCAGAGACCCAGTACTTC
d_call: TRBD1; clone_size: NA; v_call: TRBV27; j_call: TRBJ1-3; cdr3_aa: CASSLFSSGRGLFGNTIYF; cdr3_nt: TGTGCCAGCAGTTTATTTTCTTCCGGCAGGGGGCTTTTTGGAAACACCATATATTTT
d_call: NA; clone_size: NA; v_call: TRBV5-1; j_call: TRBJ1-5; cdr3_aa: CASSLGGGNQPQHF; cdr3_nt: TGCGCCAGCAGCCTAGGAGGTGGTAATCAGCCCCAGCATTTT
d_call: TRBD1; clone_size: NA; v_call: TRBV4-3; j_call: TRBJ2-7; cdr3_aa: CASSQEGGQYEQYF; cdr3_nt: TGCGCCAGCAGCCAAGAAGGGGGCCAGTACGAGCAGTACTTC
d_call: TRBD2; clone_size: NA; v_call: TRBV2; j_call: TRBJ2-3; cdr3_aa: CASSEAVLAGSTDTQYF; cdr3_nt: TGTGCCAGCAGTGAAGCCGTACTAGCGGGTAGCACAGATACGCAGTATTTT
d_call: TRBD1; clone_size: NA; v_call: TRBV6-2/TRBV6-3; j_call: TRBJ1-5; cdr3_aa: CASSPTGQGGNQPQHF; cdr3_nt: TGTGCCAGCAGCCCCACCGGACAGGGAGGGAATCAGCCCCAGCATTTT
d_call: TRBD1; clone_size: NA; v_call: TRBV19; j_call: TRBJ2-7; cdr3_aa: CASSVTGQGTGEQYF; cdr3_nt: TGTGCCAGTAGTGTAACGGGACAGGGGACAGGAGAGCAGTACTTC
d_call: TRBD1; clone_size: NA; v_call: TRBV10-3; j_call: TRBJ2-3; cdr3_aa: CAAKQGTSTDTQYF; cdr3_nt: TGTGCCGCCAAACAGGGGACCAGCACAGATACGCAGTATTTT
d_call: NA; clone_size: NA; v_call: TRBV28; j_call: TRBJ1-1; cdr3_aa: CASSLGRARGLAEAFF; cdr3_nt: TGTGCCAGCAGTTTAGGGAGAGCAAGGGGGTTAGCTGAAGCTTTCTTT
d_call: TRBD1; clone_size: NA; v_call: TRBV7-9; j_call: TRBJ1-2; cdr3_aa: CASSLVPPRQGEDGYTF; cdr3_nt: TGTGCCAGCAGCTTAGTACCCCCCCGACAGGGGGAGGATGGCTACACCTTC
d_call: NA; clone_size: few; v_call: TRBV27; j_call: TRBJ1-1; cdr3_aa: CASSTMNTEAFF; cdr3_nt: TGTGCCAGCAGCACTATGAACACTGAAGCTTTCTTT
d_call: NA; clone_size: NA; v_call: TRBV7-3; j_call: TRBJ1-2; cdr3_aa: CASSQYGGQDYGYTF; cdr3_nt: TGTGCCAGCAGCCAATACGGGGGGCAGGACTATGGCTACACCTTC
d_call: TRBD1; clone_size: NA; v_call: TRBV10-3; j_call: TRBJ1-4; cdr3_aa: CAISPGQGARSPKNEKLFF; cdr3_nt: TGTGCCATCAGCCCGGGACAGGGGGCTCGCTCACCTAAAAATGAAAAACTGTTTTTT
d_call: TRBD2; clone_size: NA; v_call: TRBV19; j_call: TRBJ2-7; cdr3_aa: CASSIGGRDEQYF; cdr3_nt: TGTGCCAGTAGTATTGGGGGGAGGGACGAGCAGTACTTC
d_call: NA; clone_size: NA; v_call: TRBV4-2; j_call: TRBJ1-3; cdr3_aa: CASSQDLSSSGNTIYF; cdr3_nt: TGTGCCAGCAGCCAAGATCTTAGTTCCTCTGGAAACACCATATATTTT
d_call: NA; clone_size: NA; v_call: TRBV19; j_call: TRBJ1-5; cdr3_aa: CASTSFPGSRPNQPQHF; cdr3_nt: TGTGCCAGTACCTCCTTCCCGGGGAGCCGGCCCAATCAGCCCCAGCATTTT
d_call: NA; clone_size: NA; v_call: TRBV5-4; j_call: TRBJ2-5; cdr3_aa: CASSSVDTSETQYF; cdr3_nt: TGTGCCAGCAGCTCAGTTGACACCTCGGAGACCCAGTACTTC
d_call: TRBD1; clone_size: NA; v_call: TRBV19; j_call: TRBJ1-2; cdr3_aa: CASSPRQGSYGYTF; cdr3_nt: TGTGCCAGTAGTCCAAGACAGGGGAGCTATGGCTACACCTTC
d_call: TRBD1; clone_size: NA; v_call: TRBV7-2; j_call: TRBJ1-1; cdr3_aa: CASSLIPGGNTEAFF; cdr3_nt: TGTGCCAGCAGCTTAATTCCAGGGGGCAACACTGAAGCTTTCTTT
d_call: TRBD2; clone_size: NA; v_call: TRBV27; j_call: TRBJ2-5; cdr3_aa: CASRALAGGPQYF; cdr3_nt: TGTGCCAGCCGGGCGCTAGCGGGGGGGCCTCAGTACTTC
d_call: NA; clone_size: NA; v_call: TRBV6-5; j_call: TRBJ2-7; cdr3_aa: CASSSDRTYEQYF; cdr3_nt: TGTGCCAGCAGTTCGGACAGAACCTACGAGCAGTACTTC
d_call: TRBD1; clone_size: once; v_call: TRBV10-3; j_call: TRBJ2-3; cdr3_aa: CAITLDRDDTQYF; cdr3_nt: TGTGCCATCACCCTGGACAGGGACGATACGCAGTATTTT
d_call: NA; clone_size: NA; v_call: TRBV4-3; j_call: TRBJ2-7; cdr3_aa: CASSQVLWGEDTYEQYF; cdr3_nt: TGCGCCAGCAGCCAGGTATTATGGGGTGAGGACACCTACGAGCAGTACTTC
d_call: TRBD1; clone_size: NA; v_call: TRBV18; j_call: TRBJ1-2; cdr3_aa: CASSPPGQGLNYGYTF; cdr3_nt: TGTGCCAGCTCGCCTCCGGGACAGGGTCTTAACTATGGCTACACCTTC
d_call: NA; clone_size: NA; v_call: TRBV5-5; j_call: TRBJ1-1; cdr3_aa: CASSLAPPQSYEAFF; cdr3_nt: TGTGCCAGCAGCTTGGCCCCACCACAATCTTATGAAGCTTTCTTT
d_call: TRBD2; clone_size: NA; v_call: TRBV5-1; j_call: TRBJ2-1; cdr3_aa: CASSWLGLAGKYNEQFF; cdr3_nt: TGCGCCAGCAGCTGGCTCGGACTAGCGGGGAAATACAATGAGCAGTTCTTC
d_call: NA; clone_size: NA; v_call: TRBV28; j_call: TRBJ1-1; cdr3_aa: CASSFYGAGEFLSEAFF; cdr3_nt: TGTGCCAGCAGTTTTTATGGGGCAGGGGAGTTTTTATCTGAAGCTTTCTTT
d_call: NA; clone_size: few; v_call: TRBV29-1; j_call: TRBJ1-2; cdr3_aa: CSATLGLNYGYTF; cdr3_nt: TGCAGCGCCACCTTGGGACTCAACTATGGCTACACCTTC
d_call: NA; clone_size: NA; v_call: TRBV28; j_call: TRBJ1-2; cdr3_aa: CASRHRGNLGYGYTF; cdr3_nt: TGTGCCAGTCGCCATAGGGGGAACCTCGGCTATGGCTACACCTTC
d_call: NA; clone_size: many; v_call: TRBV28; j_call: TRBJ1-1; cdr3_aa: CASSLPTGLNTEAFF; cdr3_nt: TGTGCCAGCAGTTTACCAACAGGGTTGAACACTGAAGCTTTCTTT
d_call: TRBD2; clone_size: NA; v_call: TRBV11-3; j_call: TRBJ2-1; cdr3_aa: CASSLEGGAYNEQFF; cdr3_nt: TGTGCCAGCAGCTTAGAGGGGGGGGCCTACAATGAGCAGTTCTTC
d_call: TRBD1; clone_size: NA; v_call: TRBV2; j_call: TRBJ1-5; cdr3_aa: CASSEKGTVSNQPQHF; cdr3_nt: TGTGCCAGCAGTGAAAAAGGGACAGTTTCAAATCAGCCCCAGCATTTT
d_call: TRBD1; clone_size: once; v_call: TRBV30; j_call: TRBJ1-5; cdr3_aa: CAWTGTVNQPQHF; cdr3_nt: TGTGCCTGGACCGGGACAGTTAATCAGCCCCAGCATTTT
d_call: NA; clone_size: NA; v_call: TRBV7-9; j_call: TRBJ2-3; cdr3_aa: CASSLGGGPPDTQYF; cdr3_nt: TGTGCCAGCAGCTTAGGAGGAGGCCCCCCAGATACGCAGTATTTT
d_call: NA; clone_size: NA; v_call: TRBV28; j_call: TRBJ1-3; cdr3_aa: CASSLYREGGNTIYF; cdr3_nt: TGTGCCAGCAGTTTATACAGGGAAGGTGGAAACACCATATATTTT
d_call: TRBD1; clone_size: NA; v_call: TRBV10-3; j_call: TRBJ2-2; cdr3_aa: CAIKEQGNGELFF; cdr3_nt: TGTGCCATCAAAGAACAGGGGAACGGGGAGCTGTTTTTT
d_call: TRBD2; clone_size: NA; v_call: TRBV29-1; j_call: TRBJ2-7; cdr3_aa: CSAGLAPYEQYF; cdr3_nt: TGCAGCGCAGGACTAGCACCCTACGAGCAGTACTTC
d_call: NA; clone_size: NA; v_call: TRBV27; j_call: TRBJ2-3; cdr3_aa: CAIGWASTDTQYF; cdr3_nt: TGTGCCATCGGATGGGCTAGCACAGATACGCAGTATTTT
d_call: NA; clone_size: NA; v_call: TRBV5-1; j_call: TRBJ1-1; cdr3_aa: CASSLGTANTEAFF; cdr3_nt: TGCGCCAGCAGCTTGGGGACAGCTAACACTGAAGCTTTCTTT
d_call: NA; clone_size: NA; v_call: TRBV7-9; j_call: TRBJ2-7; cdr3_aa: CASSKQLNYEQYF; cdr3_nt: TGTGCCAGCAGTAAACAGCTGAACTACGAGCAGTACTTC